These T cell receptor beta chains were read from a single sample in a study of vaccination effects on CD4 cells after COVID-19. The assay was immunoSEQ multiplex PCR, and TCRdb's table has in-frame clones only and misses some. The sample shows tens of thousands of clones, 68% of them seen only once. No antigen is known for these receptors. The starting material was CD4+ T cells from PBMCs cultured without peptide, obtained before COVID-19 vaccination. The receptors were gathered from a human donor who received a COVID-19 vaccine. Each CDR3 is given with its conserved first and last residue. The D gene is left open where the match is weak. Where a row states a size, it is once, few, many or the class of an expanded clone; other rows omit it.

D: -; J: TRBJ2-7; size: -; V: TRBV18; DNA: TGTGCCAGCTCACTCCCCGGGGCGAACGAGCAGTACTTC; CDR3: CASSLPGANEQYF
D: -; J: TRBJ1-2; size: -; V: TRBV29-1; DNA: TGCAGCGTTTCCAGGGATCTCTATGGCTACACCTTC; CDR3: CSVSRDLYGYTF
D: -; J: TRBJ1-1; size: -; V: TRBV29-1; DNA: TGCAGCGTTGAGGGGGGGGACACTGAAGCTTTCTTT; CDR3: CSVEGGDTEAFF
D: -; J: TRBJ2-1; size: -; V: TRBV24-1; DNA: TGTGCCACCAGTGAGGGTCACAGCTTAGAGCAGTTCTTC; CDR3: CATSEGHSLEQFF
D: TRBD1; J: TRBJ1-5; size: -; V: TRBV2; DNA: TGTGCCAGCAGTGATGGGACAGGGAGGAATCAGCCCCAGCATTTT; CDR3: CASSDGTGRNQPQHF
D: TRBD2; J: TRBJ2-3; size: -; V: TRBV6-4; DNA: TGTGCCAGCAGTGACTCACCGAGACTAGCGGGGTTAGATACGCAGTATTTT; CDR3: CASSDSPRLAGLDTQYF
D: -; J: TRBJ2-3; size: -; V: TRBV2; DNA: TGTGCAATCAACCCAGCGGAAGAGGGAGCTAGCACAGATACGCAGTATTTT; CDR3: CAINPAEEGASTDTQYF
D: -; J: TRBJ1-5; size: -; V: TRBV1; DNA: TGCACCAGCAGCCAAGATCTAAGGGGACAGCCCCAGCATTTT; CDR3: CTSSQDLRGQPQHF
D: -; J: TRBJ2-7; size: once; V: TRBV6-1; DNA: TGTGCCAGCAGTGAAGCGGTCGGAGGCAGCTCCTACGAGCAGTACTTC; CDR3: CASSEAVGGSSYEQYF
D: -; J: TRBJ2-5; size: -; V: TRBV5-1; DNA: TGCGCCAGCAGCTTGGCTTGGGGAACTACTGGAAAGACCCAGTACTTC; CDR3: CASSLAWGTTGKTQYF
D: TRBD1; J: TRBJ1-2; size: -; V: TRBV6-5; DNA: TGTGCCACCTGGGGACAGACCAACTATGGCTACACCTTC; CDR3: CATWGQTNYGYTF
D: TRBD1; J: TRBJ1-4; size: few; V: TRBV19; DNA: TGTGCCACCGCGGACAGGGGAGCGGCTAGGAAAAGACTGTTTTTT; CDR3: CATADRGAARKRLFF
D: TRBD1; J: TRBJ1-5; size: -; V: TRBV11-2; DNA: TGTGCCAGCAGTACAGGGGGAAATCAGCCCCAGCATTTT; CDR3: CASSTGGNQPQHF
D: TRBD1; J: TRBJ2-1; size: -; V: TRBV5-4; DNA: TGTGCCAGCAAGGCAGGGGGCGAGAATAGTCTCTACAATGAGCAGTTCTTC; CDR3: CASKAGGENSLYNEQFF
D: -; J: TRBJ2-5; size: -; V: TRBV2; DNA: TGTGCCAGTTCACAGGACGCTGGGGAGACCCAGTACTTC; CDR3: CASSQDAGETQYF
D: -; J: TRBJ2-7; size: once; V: TRBV11-2; DNA: TGTGCCAGCAGCCGTTCCTACGAGCAGTACTTC; CDR3: CASSRSYEQYF
D: -; J: TRBJ1-5; size: few; V: TRBV2; DNA: TGTGCCAGCAGTGAAGTGGAGCTGCGGGAATATTGGAATCAGCCCCAGCATTTT; CDR3: CASSEVELREYWNQPQHF
D: TRBD1; J: TRBJ1-6; size: -; V: TRBV2; DNA: TGTGCCAGCCGACAGGGGCCCGTAGGATCACCCCTCCACTTT; CDR3: CASRQGPVGSPLHF
D: -; J: TRBJ1-1; size: -; V: TRBV4-1; DNA: TGCGCCAGCAGCAATCATGATAGGGGACCGGGAACTAAAGCTTTCTTT; CDR3: CASSNHDRGPGTKAFF
D: -; J: TRBJ1-5; size: few; V: TRBV9; DNA: TGTGCCAGCAGCGTAGGGACCCTAGGTGGTCAGCCCCAGCATTTT; CDR3: CASSVGTLGGQPQHF
D: -; J: TRBJ1-3; size: few; V: TRBV5-1; DNA: TGCGCCAGCAGCGGAATGGGGAACACCATATATTTT; CDR3: CASSGMGNTIYF
D: -; J: TRBJ2-1; size: -; V: TRBV10-1; DNA: TGCGCCAGCAGCCAGGGGACCGAAATGAAGCAGTTCTTC; CDR3: CASSQGTEMKQFF
D: TRBD1; J: TRBJ2-5; size: -; V: TRBV6-1; DNA: TGTGCCAGCAGTGTGGGGGGACAGGGAGACCAAGAGACCCAGTACTTC; CDR3: CASSVGGQGDQETQYF
D: -; J: TRBJ1-4; size: -; V: TRBV6-5; DNA: TGTGCCAGCACTAGGACAAGGGATGAAAAACTGTTTTTT; CDR3: CASTRTRDEKLFF
D: -; J: TRBJ1-4; size: few; V: TRBV5-1; DNA: TGCGCCAGCAGCCAACAGGGATCCGAGGAAAAACTGTTTTTT; CDR3: CASSQQGSEEKLFF
D: -; J: TRBJ1-1; size: -; V: TRBV28; DNA: TGTGCCAGCAGTTTATCTTTGGGGTCGTATACTTCCGGGCTCTTT; CDR3: CASSLSLGSYTSGLF
D: TRBD1; J: TRBJ2-1; size: -; V: TRBV28; DNA: TGTGCCAGCAGTTTTATCGACAGGGGTTACAATGAGCAGTTCTTC; CDR3: CASSFIDRGYNEQFF
D: -; J: TRBJ1-4; size: -; V: TRBV6-2/TRBV6-3; DNA: TGTGCCAGCAGTTACTCGATTCTGACAACTAATGAAAAACTGTTTTTT; CDR3: CASSYSILTTNEKLFF
D: -; J: TRBJ1-1; size: few; V: TRBV7-9; DNA: TGTGCCAGCAGCTCACACACTGAAGCTTTCTTT; CDR3: CASSSHTEAFF
D: TRBD2; J: TRBJ2-2; size: few; V: TRBV24-1; DNA: TGTGCCACCAGCGGACTAGCGGGAGGGCCCACCGGGGAGCTGTTTTTT; CDR3: CATSGLAGGPTGELFF
D: -; J: TRBJ1-2; size: -; V: TRBV12-3/TRBV12-4; DNA: TGTGCCAGCAGTCAGCAGGGCCTCTATGGCTACACCTTC; CDR3: CASSQQGLYGYTF
D: -; J: TRBJ1-4; size: -; V: TRBV10-3; DNA: TGTGCCACTCGGCGGGACGGGGCCTCGGGTGAAAAACTGTTTTTT; CDR3: CATRRDGASGEKLFF
D: TRBD1; J: TRBJ1-1; size: -; V: TRBV19; DNA: TGTGCCAGTAGCGGGGACAGGTATCCCACTGAAGCTTTCTTT; CDR3: CASSGDRYPTEAFF
D: TRBD1; J: TRBJ1-2; size: few; V: TRBV10-3; DNA: TGTGCCATCAGTGTAATACAGGGGGCCGGGGCCCTCTACACCTTC; CDR3: CAISVIQGAGALYTF
D: -; J: TRBJ2-3; size: -; V: TRBV18; DNA: TGTGCCAGCTCACCGTTCTTAGATACGCAGTATTTT; CDR3: CASSPFLDTQYF
D: -; J: TRBJ2-2; size: -; V: TRBV7-9; DNA: TGTGCCAGCGGCCGATACACCCGCAGGGAAGCCCGGGAGCTGTTTTTT; CDR3: CASGRYTRREARELFF
D: -; J: TRBJ1-2; size: -; V: TRBV4-1; DNA: TGCGCCAGCAGCCAATATACAGGATTCGTTGGTGGCTACACCTTC; CDR3: CASSQYTGFVGGYTF
D: -; J: TRBJ1-2; size: once; V: TRBV29-1; DNA: TGCAGCGCTGCCGAGAACTATGGCTACACCTTC; CDR3: CSAAENYGYTF
D: -; J: TRBJ1-1; size: -; V: TRBV7-9; DNA: TGTGCCAGCAGCTTGACACTTGAAGCTTTCTTT; CDR3: CASSLTLEAFF
D: TRBD2; J: TRBJ2-3; size: -; V: TRBV5-1; DNA: TGCGCCAGCAGCTACCCGGGACTAGCGGAGATTCGGGATACGCAGTATTTT; CDR3: CASSYPGLAEIRDTQYF
D: -; J: TRBJ2-2; size: -; V: TRBV24-1; DNA: TGTGCCACCAGTGATCCCCGGGACTTGATCGGGGAGCTGTTTTTT; CDR3: CATSDPRDLIGELFF
D: TRBD2; J: TRBJ2-1; size: -; V: TRBV11-2; DNA: TGTGCCAGCAGACTGGGACTAGCGGTTTACAATGAGCAGTTCTTC; CDR3: CASRLGLAVYNEQFF
D: TRBD2; J: TRBJ2-7; size: -; V: TRBV7-9; DNA: TGTGCCAGCAGCTTAGGGGCAGCGGGAGAGTCCGAGCAGTACTTC; CDR3: CASSLGAAGESEQYF
D: -; J: TRBJ2-5; size: -; V: TRBV5-5; DNA: TGTGCCAGCAGCTTGGCTTTTCGAACAGTACAAGAGACCCAGTACTTC; CDR3: CASSLAFRTVQETQYF
D: -; J: TRBJ2-3; size: -; V: TRBV25-1; DNA: TGTGCCAGCTCGGCTTCAAGCACAGATACGCAGTATTTT; CDR3: CASSASSTDTQYF
D: -; J: TRBJ2-1; size: -; V: TRBV6-2/TRBV6-3; DNA: TGTGCCAGCAGTCCACCTCCCACCGGGAGACCTGGCAATGAGCAGTTCTTC; CDR3: CASSPPPTGRPGNEQFF
D: TRBD2; J: TRBJ2-3; size: -; V: TRBV6-5; DNA: TGTGCCAGCACGGGAGCGGGGGCAACAGATACGCAGTATTTT; CDR3: CASTGAGATDTQYF
D: TRBD1; J: TRBJ1-4; size: -; V: TRBV25-1; DNA: TGTGCCAGCAGTGAAGACAGGGGGCTTGAAAAACTGTTTTTT; CDR3: CASSEDRGLEKLFF
D: -; J: TRBJ1-2; size: -; V: TRBV6-4; DNA: TGTGCCAGCAGTGACCAGGGGCGGGGTGGCTACACCTTC; CDR3: CASSDQGRGGYTF
D: -; J: TRBJ1-1; size: few; V: TRBV5-1; DNA: TGCGCCAGCAGCTTCTTGCCCGGGGTAGTCGACACTGAAGCTTTCTTT; CDR3: CASSFLPGVVDTEAFF
D: -; J: TRBJ1-2; size: -; V: TRBV21-1; DNA: TGTGCCAGCAGCAAAACCTACCACAGGGTGAGAGGCTACACCTTC; CDR3: CASSKTYHRVRGYTF
D: -; J: TRBJ1-4; size: -; V: TRBV9; DNA: TGTGCCAGCAGCGCCAAAGGGGGAACAGGGAGTGAAAAACTGTTTTTT; CDR3: CASSAKGGTGSEKLFF
D: -; J: TRBJ2-7; size: -; V: TRBV3-1/TRBV3-2; DNA: TGTGCCAGCAGCCATTTCAGGGGGGCCGAGGACTACGAGCAGTACTTC; CDR3: CASSHFRGAEDYEQYF
D: -; J: TRBJ2-4; size: -; V: TRBV7-2; DNA: TGTGCCAGCAGCTCGAGGGGGATGAGAGACATTCAGTACTTC; CDR3: CASSSRGMRDIQYF